Below, one TCR beta chain is given with its context. Its specific antigen is unknown. Per-nucleotide qualities are absent, and no much larger clonotype sits a single base away. Library construction relied on the immunoSEQ multiplex PCR assay. In the source study's methods: A statistical classification framework was developed to diagnose cytomegalovirus status using the catalog of TCR beta chain sequences. In TCRdb, the immuneACCESS table is reduced to in-frame sequences with V and J assigned. These tables do not hold every clone; where another copy was compared, an unresolved V gene accounts for under half, and the others remain unexplained. The DNA was the basis for D and trimming; V, J and clone size are from that table. Present in this sample are under 50,000 clones, over 85% of which were seen just once. The ten top clones hold 2% to 2.5% of the sample. These data are taken from a study of cytomegalovirus exposure and HLA in healthy donors listed by TCRdb under 2017. Regarding the study in general: According to a later analysis, the 100 to 150 validation repertoires were produced on the same platform as the roughly 720 repertoires of the first cohort. A separate validation cohort of roughly 130 different subjects was used in addition to the approximately 700-subject first cohort. The aim of the study was to test whether cataloging public T cell receptors could identify signatures of past pathogen exposure. To predict cytomegalovirus infection status, the study combined high-throughput TCR immunosequencing, statistical association of individual TCRs with disease status, and machine learning.

Overall results and qualifications from the work: The classifier was reported to diagnose cytomegalovirus status with high specificity and sensitivity in both the original cohort and the validation cohort. A few of the identified cytomegalovirus-associated TCR beta chains were confirmed in vitro to be specific for cytomegalovirus antigens. A later analysis had no HLA typing for the validation cohort, so co-occurrence there was scored across all 120 repertoires. A later analysis found that TCRs clustered in the first cohort also tended to co-occur in the roughly 120 validation repertoires, with more than 90% of cluster scores above 0. Across donors, most TCR sequences were observed very rarely, whereas some public TCRs were present in many individuals. In the study, 150 to 200 TCR beta chains were listed as associated with cytomegalovirus. It was suggested by the authors that the approach could potentially be generalized to other disease states and immunological phenotypes.

Separate from the roughly 700-subject first cohort, the validation cohort of some 130 subjects was the group to which the donors belonged. CDR3 length: 12 amino acids, cysteine to phenylalanine. Kept here is only the CDR3 DNA, which spans 36 bases and is read in frame from base 1. The V and J ends are trimmed by 3 bases and 10 bases, leaving 11 bases between them. From a lookup of the germline V gene, CDR1 and CDR2 are SGHDT and YYEEEE. The V and J segments used are TRBV5-6 and TRBJ2-1, with the D gene not clear enough to name. This sequence originates from a woman aged 18-35 years in good health and CMV-seronegative. Sequencing was done on a sample of PBMCs. The CDR3 has the sequence CASSSAHPEQFF. The sequence in DNA is TGTGCCAGCAGCTCAGCGCATCCGGAGCAGTTCTTC.